The 13 T cell receptor beta chains listed next were all sequenced from one sample in a study of radiotherapy plus CTLA-4 blockade in lung cancer. Sequencing used immunoSEQ multiplex PCR; TCRdb keeps in-frame clones, though not all of them. Of 80,000 to 95,000 clones listed, roughly 85% are singletons. This material consisted of peripheral blood, taken from a patient treated with radiotherapy plus ipilimumab. The receptors originated from a human donor with non-small cell lung cancer that progressed on radiotherapy plus ipilimumab.

This clone was counted a few times. The chain recombines TRBV27 with TRBJ2-3; the match to TRBD2 covers 12 bases. Losses at the gene ends were 5 bases for V and 7 bases for J; bases not matched to a gene: 13. Germline V gene lookup returns CDR1 MNHEY and CDR2 SMNVEV (reference sequence). CDR3 length: 17 amino acids. The chain's CDR3 is CASSGSGLAGNSYTQYF. The CDR3 DNA sequence: TGTGCCAGCAGTGGATCGGGACTAGCGGGTAATTCGTATACGCAGTATTTT.

Comments on this clone: Compared with germline, one end of the junction differs, possibly owing to a read error. The chain is built from TRBV7-7 and TRBJ1-3; tentatively, D is TRBD1 (6 bases). The CDR3 covers 16 residues. The V gene's germline CDR1 is SSHAT and CDR2 FNYEAQ (reference sequence). CDR3 nucleotides: TGTGCTAGCAGCTTCGGGGACATTTCGGCTGGAAACACCATATATTTT. Amino acid sequence: CASSFGDISAGNTIYF.

This chain joins TRBV5-1 and TRBJ2-7; 8 bases match TRBD2. CDR3 length: 14 residues. The V gene end was trimmed by 2 bases and the J gene end by 6 bases; junction bases not matched to a gene: 7. Germline loops: CDR1 SGHRS, CDR2 YFSETQ. Here the CDR3 reads CASSLGAGGSEQYF. In DNA, the CDR3 is TGCGCCAGCAGCTTAGGGGCGGGAGGTTCCGAGCAGTACTTC.

V is TRBV7-9 and J is TRBJ1-4, with a possible D match to TRBD1 (5 bases). Germline V gives CDR1 SEHNR, CDR2 FQNEAQ (reference sequence). Trimming took 8 bases from V and 8 from J, leaving 18 bases between them. The CDR3 is made up of 14 amino acids. CDR3 sequence reads: CASQMGGLEEKLFF. The CDR3 DNA reads as TGTGCCAGCCAAATGGGGGGTTTGGAGGAAAAACTGTTTTTT.

This clone has a handful of counts. The gene calls are TRBV5-4 and TRBJ2-5, with TRBD1 as a possible D gene (5 bases). The V gene's germline CDR1 is SGHNT and CDR2 YYREEE (reference sequence). Trimming removed 4 bases from V and 1 base from J, with 14 bases in between. There are 15 residues in the CDR3. Here the CDR3 DNA reads TGTGCCAGCAGCCGTGCGGCAGGGCTCCAAGAGACCCAGTACTTC. Its protein is CASSRAAGLQETQYF.

This clone was observed a few times. The rearrangement uses TRBV18 and TRBJ2-7; the D is unclear. The CDR3 totals 13 residues. The V gene's germline CDR1 is KGHSH and CDR2 LQKENI. V was shortened by 3 bases and J by 3 bases, with 9 bases between the two germline ends. The CDR3 here is CASSPAKNYEQYV. DNA of the CDR3: TGTGCCAGCTCACCTGCTAAGAACTACGAGCAGTACGTC.

The rearrangement links TRBV7-3 to TRBJ2-1; no reliable D call. V dropped 5 bases and J dropped 7 bases, with 12 bases sitting between them. This CDR3 spans 13 amino acids. CDR1 SGHTA and CDR2 FQGTGA come from the germline V gene. CDR3 protein: CASSLFGSNEQFF. As DNA, the CDR3 is TGTGCCAGCAGCCTTTTCGGAAGTAATGAGCAGTTCTTC.

This rearrangement joins TRBV19 to TRBJ2-6, with D uncertain. Germline assignment: CDR1 LNHDA and CDR2 SQIVND (reference sequence). V was cut by 7 bases and J by 3 bases, with 13 bases left in between. The CDR3 loop spans 15 amino acids. The CDR3 region is CASIAGPLGANVLTF. CDR3 bases: TGTGCCAGTATCGCAGGACCTCTTGGGGCCAACGTCCTGACTTTC.

In this sample, this clone turned up once. The chain has TRBV2 and TRBJ1-2; D uncertain. The CDR3 totals 16 residues. CDR1 is SNHLY and CDR2 is FYNNEI in the germline V gene. The V gene lost 3 bases and the J gene lost 4 bases, with 18 bases spanning the gap. The CDR3 DNA is TGTGCCAGCAGTGATGAATCAGGACGTAGCTCCTATGGCTACACCTTC. Its translation is CASSDESGRSSYGYTF.

This clone has just one count. The chain uses TRBV19 and TRBJ2-5, with TRBD2 identical over 7 bases. Germline V lookup: CDR1 LNHDA, CDR2 SQIVND (reference sequence). The junction had 9 bases not matched to a gene; V was cut back by 3 bases and J by 5 bases. The CDR3 sequence is 15 residues long. CDR3 sequence reads: CASSISGSKGETQYF. The CDR3 region has the DNA TGTGCCAGTAGTATTAGCGGGTCCAAAGGGGAGACCCAGTACTTC.

The chain is built from TRBV12-5 and TRBJ1-2; 10 bases agree with TRBD1. The germline V gene has CDR1 LGHNT and CDR2 FRNRAP. The CDR3 covers 14 residues. The ends lost 4 bases at V and 8 bases at J; junction bases unmatched: 7. The CDR3 loop reads CASGWDRGYWGYTF. CDR3 in DNA: TGTGCTAGTGGTTGGGACAGGGGTTATTGGGGCTACACCTTC. The variable domain in full, completed from reference TRBV12-5 and TRBJ1-2, reads DARVTQTPRHKVTEMGQEVTMRCQPILGHNTVFWYRQTMMQGLELLAYFRNRAPLDDSGMPKDRFSAEMPDATLATLKIQPSEPRDSAVYFCASGWDRGYWGYTFGSGTRLTVV.

The V call is TRBV4-1, the J call TRBJ2-5; the D is unclear. Germline V lookup: CDR1 MGHRA, CDR2 YSYEKL. The germline V and J ends were trimmed by 1 base and 5 bases, with 8 bases remaining between them. This CDR3 contains 13 residues. CDR3 loop: CASSQVWVETQYF. The CDR3 DNA sequence: TGCGCCAGCAGCCAAGTTTGGGTTGAGACCCAGTACTTC.

The chain is built from TRBV27 and TRBJ2-7; 7 nucleotides match TRBD1. Germline CDR1 is MNHEY and CDR2 is SMNVEV (reference sequence). The CDR3 sequence is 14 residues long. The V segment lost 6 bases and the J segment 0 bases; nucleotides outside the gene matches: 5. The CDR3 loop is CASSQDRSSYEQYF. The CDR3 nucleotides read TGTGCCAGCAGCCAGGACAGGAGCTCCTACGAGCAGTACTTC.